A selection of T cell receptor beta chains follows, all from one sample in a study of cytomegalovirus exposure and HLA in healthy donors. Sequenced by immunoSEQ multiplex PCR; TCRdb stores in-frame clones only, minus some. The data contain about 150,000 clones, 85% of them singletons. The source material was PBMCs. The receptors stem from a woman between 18 and 29 years old in good health and CMV-seronegative. CDR3s leave out the opening cysteine and the closing phenylalanine or tryptophan.

j_gene	v_gene	CDR3aa
TRBJ2-1	TRBV5-5	ASSLGVGGYEQF
TRBJ1-5	TRBV6-5	ASSPTTGFAQPQH
TRBJ1-2	TRBV7-8	ASSLASEGRAGGYT
TRBJ2-5	TRBV11-2	ASSLPGLARETQY
TRBJ2-3	TRBV9	ASSSSGQGARTDTQY
TRBJ1-5	TRBV2	ASSGGGQGWNQPQH
TRBJ2-7	TRBV29-1	SVGSGSSYEQY
TRBJ1-5	TRBV5-1	ASSLVGGGQPQH
TRBJ1-5	TRBV18	ASSEGEPNQPQH
TRBJ2-7	TRBV6-1	ASSEFPPNLGQTNYEQY
TRBJ2-7	TRBV7-8	ASSLAWERGGEQY